The following is a T cell receptor beta chain sequence with its context. Its antigen is still unknown. Within one base of it there is no much larger clone, and no base qualities were kept. The data belong to a study of blood T cells in healthy people across ages (dated by TCRdb to the mid-2010s). About the investigation overall: In model experiments, roughly one uniquely barcoded TCR beta cDNA molecule per two T cells was captured by template switching. Using deep sequencing normalized with unique cDNA molecular identifiers, the study measured how TCR beta repertoire diversity changes with age. Two additional independent replicas of 1 million unique cDNA reads from the same blood draw were analyzed for two donors (one aged 18 to 30 and one aged 80 or older). Four age groups were formed from the donors: young (average about 16 years), middle-aged (more than 35), aged (roughly 59) and long-lived (roughly 81). To avoid experimental bias, donors of different ages were randomly spread across the sequencing lanes. Broader findings and caveats from the paper: A strong correlation was found between observed TCR beta diversity and the percentage of naive T cells measured by flow cytometry. Compared with the aged group, the long-lived group had more naive CD4+ T cells, fewer expanded clones and increased TCR diversity, suggesting age selection. Estimates of total diversity based on one million sequenced T cells were considered lower bounds and underestimates. The CMV infection status of donors was not known, potentially confounding age-related changes in expanded clonotypes. Since profiling was done on bulk unsorted PBMCs, naive and antigen-experienced compartments could not be conclusively compared. As age increased, observed TCR beta diversity per million T cells dropped in a roughly linear way, and a significant reduction was already evident by age 40.

CDR1 DFQATT and CDR2 SNEGSKA were looked up in the germline V gene (reference sequence). Trimmed from V: 3 bases; trimmed from J: 1 base; junction bases lacking a gene match: 5. The CDR3 holds 15 amino acids from the cysteine to the phenylalanine. Only the CDR3 DNA stays, 45 bases, in frame from base 1. The donors were roughly 39 Caucasian individuals from Russia, aged roughly 6 to 90 years, who were systemically healthy. Each donor gave about 9.7 milliliters of peripheral blood, drawn into EDTA-treated Vacutainer tubes. PBMCs were isolated by Ficoll-Paque density-gradient centrifugation, with at least 6 million obtained per sample. Trizol reagent was used to extract total RNA from PBMCs, with at least 6 micrograms per sample. The percentages of naive CD45RAhigh/CD27high T cells were determined by flow cytometry on a PBMC aliquot from every donor. The method behind the library was 5' RACE. The listed sequencing device is Illumina HiSeq 2500. The second PCR ran for about 7 to 11 cycles and used a J-beta primer mix along with a sample-barcoded 5' primer. A template-switch 5' adaptor carrying 12 random nucleotides introduced a unique molecular identifier onto each TCR beta cDNA molecule. Each sample yielded at least 2.5 million CDR3-containing paired-end reads. First-strand cDNA synthesis was performed from all RNA using the Mint cDNA synthesis kit, with priming by a TRBC-specific oligonucleotide. After uracil-DNA glycosylase treatment, a first 18-cycle PCR used universal primers M1SS and BC2_uni_R on all cDNA. Concerning the study's data processing: Each sample was normalized by randomly selecting 1 million high-quality reads, each carrying a distinct molecular identifier. Reads sharing molecular identifiers were discarded rather than binned into consensus sequences. MiTCR, with a Q25 quality threshold and the strictest error-elimination algorithm, was used for CDR3 identification, clonotype clustering and error correction. A nonparametric unseen species model with Euler transformation was used to estimate lower-bound total TCR beta diversity. The public reads were reanalyzed by TCRdb: fastp trimming at Q25, MiXCR alignment, in-frame beta chains only. Under each unique CDR3 protein, matching rows form one entry showing the most common genes and DNA. TCRdb's processing, not the authors' own work, is the source of the V and J calls. The sample data list almost 800,000 distinct CDR3 sequences, and 58% of these were observed just once. Around 20% of the sample lies in the top ten.

The chain links TRBV20-1 with TRBJ2-7, and 11 bases in between align with TRBD2. Sequencing was done on a sample of blood. This receptor was obtained from a man aged 25-40 years in good health. The CDR3 corresponds to CSARVLAGVSYEQYF. The nucleotide sequence reads TGCAGTGCTAGGGTACTAGCGGGAGTATCCTACGAGCAGTACTTC.